This T cell receptor (beta chain) came from a study of blood T cell repertoires in COVID-19. On the study more broadly: Specimens from acute and convalescent COVID-19 originated in the United States, Italy and Spain. Sample material is recorded as cDNA or gDNA derived from T cells, B-cell-depleted T cells, or PBMCs.

In the source study's methods: The assay estimated nucleated cells by amplifying reference gene primers. Profiled with immunoSEQ multiplex PCR; TCRdb holds only in-frame clones, not every one. V and J calls and clone size follow that table, whereas D and trimming were derived from the DNA. The sample shows about 76,000 clones, 90% of them seen only once. V dropped 2 bases and J dropped 4 bases, with 8 bases sitting between them. Per germline, CDR1 LNHDA and CDR2 SQIVND (reference sequence). CDR3 length: 13 amino acids. The rearrangement uses TRBV19 and TRBJ2-5; D might be TRBD1 (5 bases). The TCR originated in a human donor in a cohort sampled during active COVID-19. The specimen sequenced was peripheral blood. CDR3 in amino acids: CASSIQGGETQYF. The CDR3 coding sequence is TGTGCCAGTAGTATACAGGGTGGAGAGACCCAGTACTTC. Drawing the rest from reference TRBV19 and TRBJ2-5, the complete variable domain is DGGITQSPKYLFRKEGQNVTLSCEQNLNHDAMYWYRQDPGQGLRLIYYSQIVNDFQKGDIAEGYSVSREKKESFPLTVTSAQKNPTAFYLCASSIQGGETQYFGPGTRLLVL.